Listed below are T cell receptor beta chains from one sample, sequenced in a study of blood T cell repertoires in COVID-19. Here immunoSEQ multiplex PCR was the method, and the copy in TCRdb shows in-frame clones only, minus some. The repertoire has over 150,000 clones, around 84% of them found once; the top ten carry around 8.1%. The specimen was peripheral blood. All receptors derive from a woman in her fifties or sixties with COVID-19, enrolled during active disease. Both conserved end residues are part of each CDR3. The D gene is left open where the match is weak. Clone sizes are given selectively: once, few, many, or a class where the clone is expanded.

CDR3aa: CASSITGQPISPLHF
CDR3nt: TGTGCCAGCAGCATTACGGGACAGCCTATTTCACCCCTCCACTTT
j_gene: TRBJ1-6
v_gene: TRBV7-6
d_gene: TRBD1
len: 15
abundance: -

CDR3aa: CSVEVLDQETQYF
CDR3nt: TGCAGCGTTGAGGTCCTAGACCAAGAGACCCAGTACTTC
j_gene: TRBJ2-5
v_gene: TRBV29-1
d_gene: -
len: 13
abundance: -

CDR3aa: CASSVREDTEAFF
CDR3nt: TGTGCCAGCAGCGTCAGGGAAGACACTGAAGCTTTCTTT
j_gene: TRBJ1-1
v_gene: TRBV7-9
d_gene: -
len: 13
abundance: -

CDR3aa: CASSLDRGLIGELFF
CDR3nt: TGCGCCAGCAGCTTGGACAGGGGGCTGATCGGGGAGCTGTTTTTT
j_gene: TRBJ2-2
v_gene: TRBV5-1
d_gene: TRBD1
len: 15
abundance: -

CDR3aa: CASSFDSDQPQHF
CDR3nt: TGTGCCAGCAGCTTCGACTCGGATCAGCCCCAGCATTTT
j_gene: TRBJ1-5
v_gene: TRBV11-2
d_gene: -
len: 13
abundance: -

CDR3aa: CASSIGTGDQPQHF
CDR3nt: TGTGCCAGCAGCATAGGGACAGGGGATCAGCCCCAGCATTTT
j_gene: TRBJ1-5
v_gene: TRBV7-6
d_gene: TRBD1
len: 14
abundance: once

CDR3aa: CASSLSGRGTDTQYF
CDR3nt: TGTGCCAGCAGCTTAAGCGGGAGGGGAACAGATACGCAGTATTTT
j_gene: TRBJ2-3
v_gene: TRBV7-3
d_gene: TRBD2
len: 15
abundance: -

CDR3aa: CSVQRWLRTDTQYF
CDR3nt: TGCAGCGTCCAGAGGTGGCTACGCACAGATACGCAGTATTTT
j_gene: TRBJ2-3
v_gene: TRBV29-1
d_gene: -
len: 14
abundance: -

CDR3aa: CGTGTSSYNEQFF
CDR3nt: TGTGGAACAGGGACGAGCTCCTACAATGAGCAGTTCTTC
j_gene: TRBJ2-1
v_gene: TRBV7-2
d_gene: -
len: 13
abundance: -

CDR3aa: CASSYSDSHNQPQHF
CDR3nt: TGTGCCAGCAGTTACTCGGACAGCCACAATCAGCCCCAGCATTTT
j_gene: TRBJ1-5
v_gene: TRBV6-6
d_gene: -
len: 15
abundance: -

CDR3aa: CASSGLRTGPGELFF
CDR3nt: TGTGCCAGCAGCGGACTAAGGACAGGGCCCGGGGAGCTGTTTTTT
j_gene: TRBJ2-2
v_gene: TRBV2
d_gene: TRBD1
len: 15
abundance: few

CDR3aa: CASSFDTPNQPQHF
CDR3nt: TGTGCCAGCAGCTTTGACACCCCGAATCAGCCCCAGCATTTT
j_gene: TRBJ1-5
v_gene: TRBV7-9
d_gene: -
len: 14
abundance: -

CDR3aa: CATSRDPMNTEAFF
CDR3nt: TGTGCCACTTCCCGGGATCCTATGAACACTGAAGCTTTCTTT
j_gene: TRBJ1-1
v_gene: TRBV2
d_gene: -
len: 14
abundance: -

CDR3aa: CASSKVPRRGLNEQFF
CDR3nt: TGTGCCAGCAGCAAAGTTCCTCGCAGGGGGCTCAATGAGCAGTTCTTC
j_gene: TRBJ2-1
v_gene: TRBV21-1
d_gene: -
len: 16
abundance: -

CDR3aa: CASSLGNGETQYF
CDR3nt: TGCGCCAGCAGCTTGGGAAACGGAGAGACCCAGTACTTC
j_gene: TRBJ2-5
v_gene: TRBV5-1
d_gene: -
len: 13
abundance: -

CDR3aa: CASSPDGWGGNTGELFF
CDR3nt: TGTGCCAGCAGCCCCGATGGGTGGGGAGGGAACACCGGGGAGCTGTTTTTT
j_gene: TRBJ2-2
v_gene: TRBV11-2
d_gene: -
len: 17
abundance: -

CDR3aa: CASSVQQGLYGYTF
CDR3nt: TGTGCCAGCAGCGTTCAACAGGGGCTCTATGGCTACACCTTC
j_gene: TRBJ1-2
v_gene: TRBV9
d_gene: TRBD1
len: 14
abundance: -

CDR3aa: CASSSRGTYQETQYF
CDR3nt: TGTGCCAGCAGTTCCCGGGGGACGTACCAAGAGACCCAGTACTTC
j_gene: TRBJ2-5
v_gene: TRBV6-6
d_gene: -
len: 15
abundance: -

CDR3aa: CSAPRPCYLF
CDR3nt: TGCAGTGCCCCGCGGCCTTGCTACCTCTTC
j_gene: TRBJ1-2
v_gene: TRBV20-1
d_gene: -
len: 10
abundance: -

CDR3aa: CASSEGQGSNQPQHF
CDR3nt: TGTGCCAGCAGTGAAGGACAGGGTAGCAATCAGCCCCAGCATTTT
j_gene: TRBJ1-5
v_gene: TRBV2
d_gene: TRBD1
len: 15
abundance: few

CDR3aa: CASSQPGQGLFF
CDR3nt: TGTGCCAGCAGCCAGCCGGGACAGGGGTTATTTTTT
j_gene: TRBJ1-4
v_gene: TRBV3-1/TRBV3-2
d_gene: TRBD1
len: 12
abundance: -

CDR3aa: CASSQDRLAGYNEQFF
CDR3nt: TGTGCCAGCAGCCAAGATCGGCTAGCGGGGTACAATGAGCAGTTCTTC
j_gene: TRBJ2-1
v_gene: TRBV3-1/TRBV3-2
d_gene: TRBD2
len: 16
abundance: few